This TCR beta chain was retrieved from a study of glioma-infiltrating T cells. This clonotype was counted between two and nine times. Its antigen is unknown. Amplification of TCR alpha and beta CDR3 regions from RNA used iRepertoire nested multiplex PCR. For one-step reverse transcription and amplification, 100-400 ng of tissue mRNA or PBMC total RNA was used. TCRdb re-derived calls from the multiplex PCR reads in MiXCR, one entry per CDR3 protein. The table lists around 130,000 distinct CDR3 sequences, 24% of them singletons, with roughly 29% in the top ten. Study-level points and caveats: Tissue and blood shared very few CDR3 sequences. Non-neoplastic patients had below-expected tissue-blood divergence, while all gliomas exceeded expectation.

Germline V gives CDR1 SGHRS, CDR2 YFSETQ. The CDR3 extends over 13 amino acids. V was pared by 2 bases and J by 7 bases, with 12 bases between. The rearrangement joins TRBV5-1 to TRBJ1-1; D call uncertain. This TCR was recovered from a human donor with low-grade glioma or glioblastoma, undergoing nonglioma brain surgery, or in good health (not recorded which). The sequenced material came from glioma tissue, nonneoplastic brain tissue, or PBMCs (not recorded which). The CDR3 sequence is CASSLGRTDEAFF. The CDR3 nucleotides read TGCGCCAGCAGCTTAGGACGAACCGATGAAGCTTTCTTT.